The rows below give T cell receptor beta chains drawn from one sample of a study of T cells in tuberculosis. The data were produced by immunoSEQ multiplex PCR, yet TCRdb's version contains in-frame clones alone and is incomplete. The data hold about 36,000 clones, with over 85% observed a single time. Sequencing was performed on PBMCs. The receptor source for this set is a donor between 10 and 29 years old with latent tuberculosis or without tuberculosis infection. CDR3s include the opening cysteine and the closing phenylalanine or tryptophan. The order of the fields is D gene, clone size, V gene, J gene, CDR3 DNA, CDR3 protein. The D gene is left open where the match is weak. Clone size is not always given. Where it is, it says once, few, many or a class for expanded clones.

TRBD1	-	TRBV10-2	TRBJ1-2	TGCGCCAGCTCGGGACAGAATGGCTACACCTTC	CASSGQNGYTF
TRBD1	-	TRBV6-1	TRBJ1-2	TGTGCCAGCAGTGTTCCGGGACAGGGGTTCCCAGTTGGCTACACCTTC	CASSVPGQGFPVGYTF
-	-	TRBV5-8	TRBJ1-1	TGTGCCAGCAGCTTGTCCGGGTTCACTGAAGCTTTCTTT	CASSLSGFTEAFF
TRBD1	-	TRBV25-1	TRBJ1-6	TGTGCCAGCAGTGTGCCCGGGACAGGACTCCACTTT	CASSVPGTGLHF
-	-	TRBV25-1	TRBJ1-2	TGTGCCAGTAGAGGAGGACTTTATGGCTACACCTTC	CASRGGLYGYTF
-	-	TRBV20-1	TRBJ1-2	TGCAGTGCTAGAGACGGTGGCTACACCTTC	CSARDGGYTF
-	-	TRBV19	TRBJ1-5	TGTGCCATTTCCCAAGCCCTGAGGCAGCCCCAGCATTTT	CAISQALRQPQHF
TRBD2	-	TRBV7-2	TRBJ2-2	TGTGCCAGCAGCTCCCCGTGGGGAGGGCTTATTCCCGGGGAGCTGTTTTTT	CASSSPWGGLIPGELFF
-	-	TRBV6-1	TRBJ2-2	TGTGCCAGCGAAAATCGGGCCGGGGAGCTGTTTTTT	CASENRAGELFF
-	-	TRBV10-3	TRBJ1-5	TGTGCCATCAGTGAGGCGACAGGTTCCAATCAGCCCCAGCATTTT	CAISEATGSNQPQHF
-	-	TRBV27	TRBJ2-3	TGTGCCAGCAGTCCCCAGACTAGTTTCGGGACAGATACGCAGTATTTT	CASSPQTSFGTDTQYF
-	once	TRBV5-1	TRBJ1-5	TGCGCCAGCAGCCTCGACAGTTATAGCAATCAGCCCCAGCATTTT	CASSLDSYSNQPQHF
-	-	TRBV18	TRBJ1-5	TGTGCCAGCTCACCACGGACAGTACGGTGGCCCCAGCATTTT	CASSPRTVRWPQHF
-	-	TRBV6-5	TRBJ1-2	TGTGCCAGCAGTTACTCGACCGGGAACTATGGCTACACCTTC	CASSYSTGNYGYTF
-	once	TRBV7-3	TRBJ2-3	TGTGCCAGCAGCTTAGTAGGGGGTATAGCAGATACGCAGTATTTT	CASSLVGGIADTQYF
-	-	TRBV5-6	TRBJ2-1	TGTGCCAGCAGCCACCATGGCCCCTCCTACAATGAGCAGTTCTTC	CASSHHGPSYNEQFF
-	-	TRBV4-3	TRBJ1-1	TGCGCCAGCAGCCAAGATCTCGGGAACACTGAAGCTTTCTTT	CASSQDLGNTEAFF
TRBD2	-	TRBV10-3	TRBJ2-5	TGTGCCATTGGACTAGCGGTAGAAGAGACCCAGTACTTC	CAIGLAVEETQYF
TRBD2	-	TRBV5-4	TRBJ2-4	TGTGCCAGCAGCTTGCGGGGGGGGCCCAAAAACATTCAGTACTTC	CASSLRGGPKNIQYF
-	-	TRBV25-1	TRBJ1-1	TGTGCCAGCAGTGATCGTACCGGGGGGGGAGCTTTCTTT	CASSDRTGGGAFF
-	-	TRBV21-1	TRBJ2-7	TGTGCCAGCAGCAACGACAGGGTCGACGAGCAGTACTTC	CASSNDRVDEQYF
TRBD1	-	TRBV4-1	TRBJ2-7	TGCGCCAGCAGCCGCGGACAGGGACTCCATCAGGACGAGCAGTACTTC	CASSRGQGLHQDEQYF
-	once	TRBV7-2	TRBJ2-3	TGTGCCAGCAGCACCCCCGGGGGATCAGATACGCAGTATTTT	CASSTPGGSDTQYF
-	-	TRBV5-1	TRBJ2-7	TGCGCCAGCAGCTTGGCTCAGAACTACGAGCAGTACTTC	CASSLAQNYEQYF
TRBD1	-	TRBV14	TRBJ1-3	TGTGCCAGCAGCCAAGATTCGCCGAGTGGCAGGGGGGACACCATATATTTT	CASSQDSPSGRGDTIYF
-	-	TRBV4-3	TRBJ2-7	TGCGCCAGCAGCCAAGATCGGTCAGGGGGGTTCTACGAGCAGTACTTC	CASSQDRSGGFYEQYF
-	-	TRBV6-1	TRBJ2-7	TGTGCCAGCAGTGAGGCAGGGTTACCCTACGAGCAGTACTTC	CASSEAGLPYEQYF
-	once	TRBV5-8	TRBJ1-5	TGTGCCAGCAGCCCGACATCCCATCAGCCCCAGCATTTT	CASSPTSHQPQHF
TRBD1	-	TRBV19	TRBJ1-2	TGTGCCACAAGGCCAGGGACAGGCTATGGCTACACCTTC	CATRPGTGYGYTF
-	-	TRBV5-1	TRBJ2-1	TGCGCCAGTTGGTCCGGGACTACAGGGAGAGATGAGCAGTTCTTC	CASWSGTTGRDEQFF
-	-	TRBV6-6	TRBJ1-6	TGTGCCAGCAGTTACTCGAACCTAGACTTAACCCTCCACTTT	CASSYSNLDLTLHF
-	-	TRBV7-3	TRBJ2-1	TGTGCCAGCAGCTTAGGAGGGACCTACAATGAGCAGTTCTTC	CASSLGGTYNEQFF
-	-	TRBV6-5	TRBJ1-2	TGTGCCAGCAGCCCCGGGACACCCCAAAGACGCAGCTACACCTTC	CASSPGTPQRRSYTF
-	once	TRBV5-5	TRBJ2-3	TGTGCCAGCAGCTTCGACGGGGTAGGGAATACGCAGTATTTT	CASSFDGVGNTQYF
-	-	TRBV6-6	TRBJ2-2	TGTGCCAGCAGTTACTCGCGAGGGGGTAGCACCGGGGAGCTGTTTTTT	CASSYSRGGSTGELFF
-	few	TRBV19	TRBJ1-6	TGTGCCAGTAGCACGGGACTGCAGTTCCCCCTCCACTTT	CASSTGLQFPLHF
-	-	TRBV5-5	TRBJ2-7	TGTGCCAGCAGCTTCCCGGGACAAACCTACGAGCAGTACTTC	CASSFPGQTYEQYF
-	-	TRBV19	TRBJ1-3	TGTGCCAGTACCACCCAGAATGGCAACACCATATATTTT	CASTTQNGNTIYF
-	once	TRBV12-5	TRBJ1-2	TGTGCTAGTGGAACCGGGGGCTATGGCTACACCTTC	CASGTGGYGYTF
TRBD1	-	TRBV4-3	TRBJ1-6	TGCGCCAGCAGCCAAGCTCGGACAGGGAATTCACCCCTCCACTTT	CASSQARTGNSPLHF
-	-	TRBV5-1	TRBJ2-7	TGCGCCAGCAGCTTGGCTGGAGGGGTACCCTACGAGCAGTACTTC	CASSLAGGVPYEQYF
-	-	TRBV6-5	TRBJ1-2	TGTGCCAGCAGTTACCCGGGAGGACGTCATGGCTACACCTTC	CASSYPGGRHGYTF
-	-	TRBV9	TRBJ2-7	TGTGCCAGCACCCCGTTCGAGGTGGGGGCGTTTTTTGAGCAGTACTTC	CASTPFEVGAFFEQYF
-	-	TRBV7-2	TRBJ2-5	TGTGCCAGCAGCTTAAGTAGGAGCCGCGGAGGAGAGACCCAGTACTTC	CASSLSRSRGGETQYF
TRBD1	-	TRBV5-8	TRBJ1-2	TGTGCCAGCAGCTTTGACGACAGGGCCCGCTACACCTTC	CASSFDDRARYTF
TRBD1	once	TRBV5-8	TRBJ1-2	TGTGCCAGCAGCCAATCCCATACAGGGGGCTATGGCTACACCTTC	CASSQSHTGGYGYTF
-	-	TRBV5-6	TRBJ1-1	TGTGCCAGCAGCTTGGACAGGTTGAACACTGAAGCTTTCTTT	CASSLDRLNTEAFF
-	-	TRBV4-1	TRBJ1-5	TGCGCCAGCAGCCGAGAACGGACAGAACCCTATAGCAATCAGCCCCAGCATTTT	CASSRERTEPYSNQPQHF
TRBD1	-	TRBV5-1	TRBJ2-7	TGCGCCAGCAGCCCGGGACAGACCTACGAGCAGTACTTC	CASSPGQTYEQYF
-	medium-sized	TRBV25-1	TRBJ1-1	TGTGCCAGCAGTCGGAACACTGAAGCTTTCTTT	CASSRNTEAFF
-	-	TRBV25-1	TRBJ2-1	TGTGCCAGCAGGACCCCACAGGGTCAACAGTTCTTC	CASRTPQGQQFF
TRBD1	once	TRBV19	TRBJ2-1	TGTGCCAGTAGCAGATTAACAGGGGGCTTCGAGAATGAGCAGTTCTTC	CASSRLTGGFENEQFF
TRBD1	-	TRBV9	TRBJ1-6	TGTGCCAGCAGCGTGTCAGGGGGCGCAGAAAATTCACCCCTCCACTTT	CASSVSGGAENSPLHF
-	-	TRBV6-6	TRBJ2-7	TGTGCCAGCAGTACAGGGGGGGATCCGTACTTC	CASSTGGDPYF
TRBD1	-	TRBV6-6	TRBJ1-1	TGTGCCAGCAGTTACTCAGGGGGCGGCACTGAAGCTTTCTTT	CASSYSGGGTEAFF
TRBD1	-	TRBV4-1	TRBJ1-2	TGCGCCAGCAGCCAGGGTTCCACAGGGGGCAGCTATGGCTACACCTTC	CASSQGSTGGSYGYTF
TRBD1	once	TRBV7-6	TRBJ2-1	TGTGCCAGCAGCTTAGAGTGGGACAGCTACAATGAGCAGTTCTTC	CASSLEWDSYNEQFF
TRBD1	-	TRBV29-1	TRBJ1-2	TGCAGCGTTGCTCCGATATCGGGACAGGGTAACTATGGCTACACCTTC	CSVAPISGQGNYGYTF